These T cell receptor beta chains were read from a single sample in a study of control samples from healthy donors and cancer patients. TCRdb's table, derived via immunoSEQ multiplex PCR, lists solely in-frame clones and lacks some. This sample carries about 160,000 clones, 93% of them seen once, and the ten largest clones take more than 4.5%. Sequences were obtained from blood. The receptors derive from a man aged 18 to 30 in good health. CDR3s include the opening cysteine and the closing phenylalanine or tryptophan. Each record gives: D gene, clone size, J gene, V gene, CDR3 protein, CDR3 DNA. D genes are given only for firm matches. Size values are once, few and many counts, or a class for expanded clones, and some rows have none.

- - TRBJ2-1 TRBV28 CSNKGGNEQFF TGTTCGAATAAGGGGGGGAATGAGCAGTTCTTC
TRBD1 - TRBJ1-6 TRBV30 CAWRGDRVSNSPLHF TGTGCCTGGAGAGGGGACAGGGTTAGTAATTCACCCCTCCACTTT
- - TRBJ1-2 TRBV29-1 CSVSAGVGSYGYTF TGCAGCGTTAGTGCCGGGGTGGGGTCATATGGCTACACCTTC
TRBD1 - TRBJ1-1 TRBV5-4 CASTGQGHFEAFF TGTGCCAGCACCGGACAGGGACACTTTGAAGCTTTCTTT
- - TRBJ2-7 TRBV11-2 CASSHSAKSYEQYF TGTGCCAGCAGCCATTCCGCAAAGTCCTACGAGCAGTACTTC
TRBD2 - TRBJ2-2 TRBV19 CASSTYSYGTSGEKGTGELFF TGTGCCAGTAGTACTTATAGTTATGGGACTAGCGGGGAAAAAGGCACCGGGGAGCTGTTTTTT
TRBD1 - TRBJ1-5 TRBV27 CASSLSSDRLQHF TGTGCCAGCAGTTTATCCTCGGACAGGCTACAGCATTTT
- - TRBJ1-6 TRBV5-1 CASSSRNNSPLHF TGCGCCAGCAGCTCCAGGAATAATTCACCCCTCCACTTT
- - TRBJ2-2 TRBV5-1 CASSFVLVGLNTGELFF TGCGCCAGCAGCTTCGTCCTAGTAGGATTGAACACCGGGGAGCTGTTTTTT
TRBD1 - TRBJ1-1 TRBV29-1 CSGMGQMNTEAFF TGCAGCGGCATGGGACAGATGAACACTGAAGCTTTCTTT
TRBD2 - TRBJ2-1 TRBV24-1 CATSGGVYEQFF TGTGCCACCAGCGGGGGGGTGTATGAGCAGTTCTTC
TRBD1 once TRBJ1-1 TRBV2 CASSRTGPGTEAFF TGTGCCAGCAGTAGGACAGGGCCGGGCACTGAAGCTTTCTTT
- - TRBJ2-5 TRBV5-1 CASSGDRWEETQYF TGCGCCAGCAGCGGCGACAGGTGGGAAGAGACCCAGTACTTC
- - TRBJ1-3 TRBV29-1 CSVGGITRLGGNTIYF TGCAGCGTCGGGGGAATTACCCGTCTCGGTGGAAACACCATATATTTT
- - TRBJ1-5 TRBV14 CASSPQPPRRNQPQHF TGTGCCAGCAGCCCACAGCCCCCCAGGCGCAATCAGCCCCAGCATTTT
TRBD1 - TRBJ2-7 TRBV7-2 CASSFSPGQGSYEQYF TGTGCCAGCAGCTTTTCCCCGGGACAGGGTTCCTACGAGCAGTACTTC
TRBD1 - TRBJ1-2 TRBV5-6 CASSPDRVGYGYTF TGTGCCAGCAGCCCGGACAGGGTTGGCTATGGCTACACCTTC
- - TRBJ1-1 TRBV11-2 CASSPLDRGGTEAFF TGTGCCAGCAGCCCTCTTGACCGGGGAGGGACTGAAGCTTTCTTT
- - TRBJ2-1 TRBV11-2 CASSLESAGPGPNEQFF TGTGCCAGCAGCTTAGAATCCGCCGGGCCCGGGCCCAATGAGCAGTTCTTC
- - TRBJ2-6 TRBV13 CASSINTGTNVLTF TGTGCCAGCAGCATAAATACAGGGACCAACGTCCTGACTTTC
- - TRBJ1-1 TRBV6-5 CASSYRLDGTEAFF TGTGCCAGCAGTTACCGCCTGGATGGGACTGAAGCTTTCTTT
- - TRBJ1-4 TRBV5-1 CASSFPGDGEKLFF TGCGCCAGCAGCTTCCCAGGGGATGGTGAAAAACTGTTTTTT
- - TRBJ1-4 TRBV2 CASSEGPLFF TGTGCCAGCAGTGAAGGCCCCCTGTTTTTT
- - TRBJ2-3 TRBV5-6 CASSLVGDQIDTQYF TGTGCCAGCAGCTTGGTGGGCGACCAGATAGATACGCAGTATTTT
- once TRBJ2-3 TRBV27 CASSSWGNTDTQYF TGTGCCAGCAGTTCGTGGGGGAACACAGATACGCAGTATTTT
TRBD2 - TRBJ2-7 TRBV7-8 CASSLSGTSGYEQYF TGTGCCAGCAGCTTATCGGGGACTAGCGGCTACGAGCAGTACTTC
TRBD1 - TRBJ1-3 TRBV30 CAWSPDRGVNTIYF TGTGCCTGGAGTCCGGACAGGGGCGTGAACACCATATATTTT
- - TRBJ1-1 TRBV7-8 CASSSPGGNTEAFF TGTGCCAGCAGCTCCCCGGGCGGGAACACTGAAGCTTTCTTT
- - TRBJ1-2 TRBV21-1 CASSKATPNYGYTF TGTGCCAGCAGCAAAGCGACCCCGAACTATGGCTACACCTTC
TRBD1 - TRBJ2-1 TRBV10-3 CAISETEQGRFF TGTGCCATCAGTGAGACGGAACAGGGGCGGTTCTTC
TRBD2 once TRBJ2-1 TRBV6-5 CASSYLTSGYNEQFF TGTGCCAGCAGTTACCTGACTAGCGGCTACAATGAGCAGTTCTTC
- - TRBJ1-4 TRBV7-2 CASSLAPSTNEKLFF TGTGCCAGCAGCTTAGCGCCCAGCACTAATGAAAAACTGTTTTTT
- - TRBJ1-1 TRBV7-6 CASSLGGEAFF TGTGCCAGCAGCTTAGGGGGTGAAGCTTTCTTT
- - TRBJ1-2 TRBV2 CASTQGQTYGYTF TGTGCCAGCACCCAAGGACAGACCTATGGCTACACCTTC
- - TRBJ1-4 TRBV27 CARWSSNEKLFF TGTGCCAGATGGTCCTCAAATGAAAAACTGTTTTTT
- - TRBJ2-6 TRBV7-8 CASSFPGSGANVLTF TGTGCCAGCAGCTTCCCAGGTTCTGGGGCCAACGTCCTGACTTTC